A single T cell receptor beta chain is shown here with its context. V was clipped by 0 bases and J by 5 bases; unmatched bases: 7. CDR1 and CDR2 from the germline V gene are LGHDT and YNNKEL (reference sequence). This CDR3 is built from 15 residues. Adults between about 18 and 95 years of age took part from 24 US areas. In the study's own analysis: Counts of nucleated cells, estimated from reference gene primer amplification, were obtained. Here immunoSEQ multiplex PCR was the method, and the copy in TCRdb shows in-frame clones only, minus some. That table is the source of V, J and clone size, and D and trimming were worked out from the DNA. The table shows roughly 400,000 clones, with roughly nine tenths occurring only once. This record comes from a study of blood T cell repertoires in COVID-19. Overall study: T cells, B-cell-depleted T cells, or PBMCs provided the cDNA or gDNA that served as material.

The sequence was obtained from a man aged 30 to 45 who had recovered from COVID-19. Material: PBMCs or T cells enriched from blood (not recorded which). V is TRBV3-1 (or the pseudogene TRBV3-2) and J is TRBJ2-7, with 7 bases lining up with TRBD1. The CDR3 DNA reads as TGTGCCAGCAGCCAAGATCAGGTGACAGGGAACGAGCAGTACTTC. Translated: CASSQDQVTGNEQYF.